This T cell receptor (beta chain) derives from a study of human thymus T cells. Points from the study as a whole: Gene usage (both V and J) appeared biased in thymic and blood repertoires.

Sequencing used immunoSEQ multiplex PCR; TCRdb keeps in-frame clones, though not all of them. The repertoire includes 120,000 or so clones, about 95% of them detected once, and 0.024% sits in the top ten. This clone was observed once. The antigen remains unidentified. During corrective heart surgery, resections were taken, and the thymus tissue came from them. Trimming removed 4 bases from V and 4 bases from J, with 24 bases in between. CDR3 length equals 18 residues. CDR1 is LGHNA, CDR2 YNFKEQ, per germline. J is TRBJ2-3 and V is TRBV4-2, with D possibly matching TRBD2 (7 bases). The TCR originated in a boy in the first two years of life with a congenital heart defect but otherwise immunologically healthy. The sequenced material came from thymus tissue. The CDR3 is CASSPYAMVGGRADTQYF. The CDR3 region has the DNA TGTGCCAGCAGCCCTTATGCAATGGTGGGGGGGCGAGCAGATACGCAGTATTTT.